A single sample gave rise to the 8 T cell receptor beta chains below, sequenced in a study of control samples from healthy donors and cancer patients. TCRdb's copy holds only in-frame clones and misses some; the assay was immunoSEQ multiplex PCR. This table has about 120,000 clones, about 92% appearing once. The specimen sequenced was PBMCs. These receptors were obtained from a man aged 80 or over with head and neck cancer.

The chain carries TRBV2 and TRBJ2-5; a weak D match, TRBD1 (5 bases). V lost 5 bases, J lost 5 bases, and 12 bases lay in between. The germline gives CDR1 SNHLY, CDR2 FYNNEI. The CDR3 is 13 amino acids. The CDR3 bases are TGTGCCAGCAGTAGAGAGGCAGGGGAGACCCAGTACTTC. This encodes CASSREAGETQYF. The full variable domain, rest sourced from reference TRBV2 and TRBJ2-5, is EPEVTQTPSHQVTQMGQEVILRCVPISNHLYFYWYRQILGQKVEFLVSFYNNEISEKSEIFDDQFSVERPDGSNFTLKIRSTKLEDSAMYFCASSREAGETQYFGPGTRLLVL.

J is TRBJ1-1 and V is TRBV6-5; D possibly corresponds to TRBD1 (5 bases). There are 13 residues in the CDR3. CDR1 and CDR2 from the germline V gene are MNHEY and SVGAGI. V lost 8 bases and J lost 2, with 12 bases in between. As DNA, the CDR3 is TGTGCCAGCTGCCGGGACCCTAACACTGAAGCTTTCTTT. Its protein product is CASCRDPNTEAFF.

The chain couples TRBV2 to TRBJ2-5; D is undetermined. The CDR3 spans 14 residues. Trimming pared 3 bases from V and 4 bases from J, leaving 12 bases between. Germline V gives CDR1 SNHLY, CDR2 FYNNEI. The CDR3 DNA is TGTGCCAGCAGTGAGGGTAAAACCCCAGAGACCCAGTACTTC. Translated, it gives CASSEGKTPETQYF. The full variable domain, rest sourced from reference TRBV2 and TRBJ2-5, is EPEVTQTPSHQVTQMGQEVILRCVPISNHLYFYWYRQILGQKVEFLVSFYNNEISEKSEIFDDQFSVERPDGSNFTLKIRSTKLEDSAMYFCASSEGKTPETQYFGPGTRLLVL.

Concerning this clone: Germline is not matched at one junction end, which may reflect a read error. The chain recombines TRBV30 with TRBJ1-4; a weak D match, TRBD1 (5 bases). Germline lookup yields CDR1 GTSNPN and CDR2 SVGIG (reference sequence). CDR3 size: 14 residues. CDR3 sequence reads: CAWSVHGTTEKLFF. DNA of the CDR3: TGTGCCTGGAGTGTCCACGGGACTACTGAAAAACTGTTTTTT. The entire variable domain, with the rest obtained from reference TRBV30 and TRBJ1-4, is as follows: SQTIHQWPATLVQPVGSPLSLECTVEGTSNPNLYWYRQAAGRGLQLLFYSVGIGQISSEVPQNLSASRPQDRQFILSSKKLLLSDSGFYLCAWSVHGTTEKLFFGSGTQLSVL.

The chain has TRBV7-9 and TRBJ2-1, with D hard to call. The V gene lost 2 bases and the J gene lost 5 bases, with 13 bases spanning the gap. Germline CDR1 reads SEHNR; CDR2 reads FQNEAQ (reference sequence). The CDR3 is 15 amino acids. CDR3 residues: CASSLNLPLNNEQFF. In DNA, the CDR3 is TGTGCCAGCAGCTTAAATTTACCCCTGAACAATGAGCAGTTCTTC.

J is TRBJ1-2 and V is TRBV18; TRBD1 matches at 7 bases. The germline CDR1 and CDR2 sequences are KGHSH and LQKENI. This CDR3 is built from 15 residues. The J segment lost 5 bases and the V segment lost 2 bases, leaving 8 bases of the junction unmatched. The CDR3 sequence: CASSPAGTVDYGYTF. DNA for the CDR3: TGTGCCAGCTCACCAGCGGGGACAGTTGATTATGGCTACACCTTC.

The chain has TRBV6-5 and TRBJ2-3; D remains ambiguous. V lost 0 bases, J lost 6 bases, and 16 bases lay in between. Looked up from germline, CDR1 is MNHEY and CDR2 is SVGAGI. The CDR3 is made up of 16 amino acids. This CDR3 is CASSYSPARFEDTQYF. The CDR3 bases are TGTGCCAGCAGTTACTCGCCAGCCCGATTTGAGGATACGCAGTATTTT.

The chain is built from TRBV5-1 and TRBJ2-6; D is possibly TRBD1 (6 bases). Trimming shortened V by 3 bases and J by 2 bases, and 9 bases separated the two germline ends. CDR3 length: 15 residues. Per germline, CDR1 SGHRS and CDR2 YFSETQ. CDR3 in amino acids: CASSSKGAGANVLTF. The CDR3 coding sequence is TGCGCCAGCAGCTCTAAGGGGGCTGGGGCCAACGTCCTGACTTTC. The whole variable domain, filled in from reference TRBV5-1 and TRBJ2-6, reads KAGVTQTPRYLIKTRGQQVTLSCSPISGHRSVSWYQQTPGQGLQFLFEYFSETQRNKGNFPGRFSGRQFSNSRSEMNVSTLELGDSALYLCASSSKGAGANVLTFGAGSRLTVL.